A selection of T cell receptor beta chains follows, all from one sample in a study of early T cells in non-severe SARS-CoV-2 infection. From the 5' RACE reads, TCRdb called clonotypes with MiXCR, one entry per CDR3 protein. The repertoire consists of approximately 50,000 distinct CDR3 sequences, with about 7.8% occurring once and the leading ten covering approximately 5%. The sample consisted of whole blood. Receptors originate from an adult who was a healthcare worker with PCR-confirmed SARS-CoV-2 infection or an uninfected control (not recorded which). Both conserved end residues are part of each CDR3. The D gene is left open where the match is weak. The size of a clone is reported for some rows only, either as once, few or many, or as a class for expanded clones.

length: 14; V: TRBV29-1; D: .; size: .; J: TRBJ2-5; CDR3: CSVGPRRATETQYF
length: 15; V: TRBV11-2; D: .; size: few; J: TRBJ2-3; CDR3: CASSPDRSNTDTQYF
length: 13; V: TRBV20-1; D: .; size: many; J: TRBJ1-6; CDR3: CSASVGRDSPLHF
length: 15; V: TRBV6-4; D: .; size: many; J: TRBJ2-3; CDR3: CASSASTRVTDTQYF
length: 15; V: TRBV20-1; D: .; size: many; J: TRBJ1-1; CDR3: CSARATGMANTEAFF
length: 14; V: TRBV7-9; D: .; size: few; J: TRBJ2-3; CDR3: CASSSTRGADTQYF
length: 18; V: TRBV27; D: TRBD1; size: .; J: TRBJ1-4; CDR3: CASSLSFTGGATNEKLFF
length: 13; V: TRBV21-1; D: .; size: few; J: TRBJ1-5; CDR3: CAFLPYSNQPQHF
length: 18; V: TRBV13; D: .; size: many; J: TRBJ1-6; CDR3: CASSLKGATRSYNSPLHF
length: 14; V: TRBV27; D: .; size: many; J: TRBJ2-3; CDR3: CASSLNRVYDTQYF
length: 15; V: TRBV6-6; D: TRBD1; size: .; J: TRBJ1-5; CDR3: CASSDRGSSNQPQHF
length: 15; V: TRBV20-1; D: .; size: many; J: TRBJ1-3; CDR3: CSARVGGSSGNTIYF
length: 16; V: TRBV7-9; D: .; size: .; J: TRBJ2-5; CDR3: CASSSFRTDIQETQYF